This passage covers 8 T cell receptor beta chains from one sample sequenced in a study of blood T cell repertoires in COVID-19. The method was immunoSEQ multiplex PCR; TCRdb's version includes in-frame clones alone and lacks a portion of them. Of 250,000 to 300,000 clones listed, about 87% are singletons. Sequenced input: peripheral blood. The source of these receptors is a woman aged 50 to 60 with COVID-19, enrolled during active disease.

The CDR3 here is CASSPQNTEAFF. The CDR3 DNA follows: TGTGCCAGCTCACCTCAAAACACTGAAGCTTTCTTT. The V and J genes are TRBV18 and TRBJ1-1; D unclear. Trimming cost V 3 bases and J 2 bases, with 4 bases left between them. Germline CDR1 KGHSH, CDR2 LQKENI. This CDR3 region has 12 residues.

V gene TRBV19 combines with J gene TRBJ2-1, with a weak D call TRBD2 (6 bases). The V end was cut by 1 base, the J end by 4 bases, with 14 bases between. Germline V CDR1 and CDR2: LNHDA, SQIVND (reference sequence). The CDR3 totals 16 residues. This chain's CDR3 is CASSIAILAPYNEQFF. The CDR3 nucleotides read TGTGCCAGTAGTATAGCTATACTAGCACCATACAATGAGCAGTTCTTC.

This sequence joins TRBV24-1 and TRBJ2-7; no reliable D call. Per the germline V gene, CDR1 is KGHDR and CDR2 is SFDVKD. This CDR3 is built from 16 residues. The ends were cut back, 4 bases at V and 4 bases at J, with 19 bases in the middle. The CDR3 DNA reads as TGTGCCACCAGTGAGTTAACCGGGTCCCCCGGATACGAGCAGTACTTC. This translates into CATSELTGSPGYEQYF.

The chain employs TRBV19 and TRBJ1-2; 8 nucleotides line up with TRBD1. CDR1 is LNHDA and CDR2 is SQIVND in the germline V gene (reference sequence). J was trimmed by 7 bases and V by 5 bases; bases with no gene match: 18. The CDR3 loop spans 17 amino acids. In nucleotides, the CDR3 is TGTGCCAGTAGTCTGTCCCCGACAGGGGCAAATGGAGGTGGCTACACCTTC. This translates into CASSLSPTGANGGGYTF.

This clone was observed a few times. One end of the junction fails to match germline, which may point to a read error. The V and J genes are TRBV11-3 and TRBJ2-5; the D gene is possibly TRBD2 (6 bases). CDR1 and CDR2 from the germline V gene are SGHNT and YENEEA. CDR3 length: 14 residues. The CDR3 bases are TGTGCCAGCAGCGCGCAAAACTCCCGGGAGAGCCAGTACTTC. This codes for CASSAQNSRESQYF.

This chain connects TRBV5-5 to TRBJ2-5; D might be TRBD1 (7 bases). The CDR3 extends over 16 amino acids. V was pared by 0 bases and J by 0 bases, with 12 bases between. Germline CDR1 and CDR2: SGHKS and YYEKEE (reference sequence). CDR3 amino acids: CASSLGGTENQETQYF. The DNA of the CDR3 is TGTGCCAGCAGCTTGGGCGGGACAGAAAACCAAGAGACCCAGTACTTC.

The sample holds one count of this clone. DNA for the CDR3: TGTGCCAGCAGCAAAAAGCGGGAGGGCCGGGCAGATACGCAGTATTTT. Translation gives CASSKKREGRADTQYF. The chain links TRBV21-1 to TRBJ2-3; the D call TRBD2 from the table was never checked on the DNA. TRBV21-1 is given as a pseudogene. This CDR3 is 16 amino acids long.

The chain is built from TRBV19 and TRBJ1-1; no clear D gene. Germline lookup yields CDR1 LNHDA and CDR2 SQIVND (reference sequence). The V and J ends lost 3 bases and 5 bases respectively, with 13 bases between them. CDR3 size: 14 residues. CDR3 in amino acids: CASSIWVEETEAFF. The CDR3 bases are TGTGCCAGTAGTATCTGGGTAGAGGAGACTGAAGCTTTCTTT.